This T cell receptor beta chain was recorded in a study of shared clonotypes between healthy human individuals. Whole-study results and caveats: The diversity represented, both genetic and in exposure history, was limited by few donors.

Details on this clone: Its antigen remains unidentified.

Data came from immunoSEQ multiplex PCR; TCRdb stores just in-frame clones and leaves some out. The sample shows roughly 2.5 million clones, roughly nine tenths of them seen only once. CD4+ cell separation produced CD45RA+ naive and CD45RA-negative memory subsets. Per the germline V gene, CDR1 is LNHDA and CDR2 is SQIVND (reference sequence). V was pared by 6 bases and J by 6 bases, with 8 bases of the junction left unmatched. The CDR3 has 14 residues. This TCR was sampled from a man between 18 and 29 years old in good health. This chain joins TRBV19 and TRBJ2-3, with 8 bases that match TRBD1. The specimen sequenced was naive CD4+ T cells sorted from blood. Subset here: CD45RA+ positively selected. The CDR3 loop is CASSRRGRLDTQYF. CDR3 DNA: TGTGCCAGTAGCCGCAGGGGGCGCCTGGATACGCAGTATTTT. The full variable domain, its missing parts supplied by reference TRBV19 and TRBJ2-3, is DGGITQSPKYLFRKEGQNVTLSCEQNLNHDAMYWYRQDPGQGLRLIYYSQIVNDFQKGDIAEGYSVSREKKESFPLTVTSAQKNPTAFYLCASSRRGRLDTQYFGPGTRLTVL.